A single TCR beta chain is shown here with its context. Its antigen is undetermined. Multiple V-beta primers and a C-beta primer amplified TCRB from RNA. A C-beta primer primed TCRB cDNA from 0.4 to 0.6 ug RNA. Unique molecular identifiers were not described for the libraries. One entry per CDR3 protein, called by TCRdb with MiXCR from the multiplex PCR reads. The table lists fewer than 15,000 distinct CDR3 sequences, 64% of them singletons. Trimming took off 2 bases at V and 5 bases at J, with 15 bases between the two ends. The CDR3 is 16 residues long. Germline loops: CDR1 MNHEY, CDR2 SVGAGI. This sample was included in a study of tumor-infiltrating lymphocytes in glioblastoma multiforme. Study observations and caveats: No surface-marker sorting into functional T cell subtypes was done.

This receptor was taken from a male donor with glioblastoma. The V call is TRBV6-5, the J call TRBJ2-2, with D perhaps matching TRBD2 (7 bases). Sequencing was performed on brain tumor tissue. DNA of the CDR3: TGTGCCAGCAGTTACCGGGGGGCAGGGAATACCGGGGAGCTGTTTTTT. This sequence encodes CASSYRGAGNTGELFF.